This TCR beta chain stems from a study of shared T cell receptors in the human thymus. Here immunoSEQ multiplex PCR was the method, and the copy in TCRdb shows in-frame clones only, minus some. The sample holds approximately 730,000 clones, over 75% seen once. The V end lost 4 bases, the J end lost 2 bases, and 15 bases lay between the germline ends. The CDR3 has 16 residues. Germline loops: CDR1 SNHLY, CDR2 FYNNEI. In its sample, this clone was seen a few times. These records were also assigned to another study, of human thymus T cells.

The V and J genes are TRBV2 and TRBJ2-1; D remains unclear. This clonotype was obtained from a girl under three years old with a congenital heart defect. Sequencing was done on a sample of thymocytes. CDR3 in amino acids: CASSVENESTYNEQFF. The CDR3 DNA reads TGTGCCAGCAGTGTCGAGAACGAATCTACCTACAATGAGCAGTTCTTC.